The 5 T cell receptor beta chains given below trace back to one sample, sequenced in a study of cytomegalovirus exposure and HLA in healthy donors. Primers included in the PCR were 60 Vbeta and 13 Jbeta primers. Here immunoSEQ multiplex PCR was the method, and the copy in TCRdb shows in-frame clones only, minus some. The top ten hold approximately 1.3% of the sample, which has about 180,000 clones, around 80% seen once. Sequenced sample: PBMCs. Source of these receptors: a boy under 10 years old in good health and CMV-seronegative.

J is TRBJ1-1 and V is TRBV30, with a possible D match to TRBD1 (6 bases). This CDR3 comprises 15 residues. Germline values: CDR1 GTSNPN, CDR2 SVGIG (reference sequence). V lost 0 bases and J lost 1, with 12 bases in between. CDR3 in DNA: TGTGCCTGGAGTGTACACAGGGACGGGAACACTGAAGCTTTCTTT. Its translation: CAWSVHRDGNTEAFF.

The V call is TRBV5-1, the J call TRBJ1-1; TRBD1 matches at 7 bases. This CDR3 spans 15 amino acids. V shed 0 bases, J shed 6 bases, and the junction held 8 bases outside the gene matches. CDR1 SGHRS and CDR2 YFSETQ come from the germline V gene. CDR3 nucleotide sequence: TGCGCCAGCAGCTTGGGCGACAGGGATTACGCTGAAGCTTTCTTT. It translates to CASSLGDRDYAEAFF.

The chain employs TRBV19 and TRBJ2-1; 8 bases agree with TRBD1. V trimming: 2 bases; J trimming: 6 bases; junction bases outside the gene matches: 3. This CDR3 is 14 amino acids long. CDR1 is LNHDA and CDR2 is SQIVND in the germline V gene (reference sequence). The CDR3 nucleotides read TGTGCCAGTAGTATATTAGGGACAGGCAATGAGCAGTTCTTC. Translating gives CASSILGTGNEQFF.

In regard to this clone: At one of its ends the junction is not consistent with the germline gene, which may arise from a read error. This sample also contains other DNA sequences that code for the same CDR3. V gene TRBV30 combines with J gene TRBJ2-5, with 9 positions matching TRBD1. The CDR3 length is 16 residues. The germline V gene encodes CDR1 GTSNPN and CDR2 SVGIG (reference sequence). The CDR3 coding sequence is TGCGCCTGGAGTGTAAGGGGACAGGGAAAGTTCGAGACCCAGTACTTC. This sequence encodes CAWSVRGQGKFETQYF.

This chain uses TRBV4-2 with TRBJ2-5; 10 nucleotides agree with TRBD2. Germline values: CDR1 LGHNA, CDR2 YNFKEQ. The CDR3 runs 18 residues. Trimming took 1 base from V and 4 from J; bases not matched to a gene: 12. The CDR3 sequence is CASSQGARGLAITETQYF. The CDR3 nucleotides read TGTGCCAGCAGCCAAGGAGCCCGGGGACTAGCGATCACAGAGACCCAGTACTTC.